One sample yielded the 24 T cell receptor beta chains listed below, sequenced in a study of identical twins. TCRdb reprocessed the 5' RACE reads with MiXCR, giving one entry per CDR3 protein. The data hold some 660,000 distinct CDR3 sequences, with approximately 9% observed a single time. These data are also associated with another study on yellow fever vaccine responses in identical twins.

The sample consisted of PBMCs. The receptors here all came from a woman in her late teens or twenties in good health.

The chain joins TRBV5-1 to TRBJ2-5; the match to TRBD1 covers 7 bases. Germline loops: CDR1 SGHRS, CDR2 YFSETQ. Germline trimming cut 5 bases from V and 6 bases from J; bases unmatched to any gene: 7. The CDR3 totals 13 residues. CDR3: CASSQTGSQTQYF. CDR3 nucleotides: TGCGCCAGCAGTCAGACAGGGAGTCAGACCCAGTACTTC. Complete variable domain (other parts from reference TRBV5-1 and TRBJ2-5): KAGVTQTPRYLIKTRGQQVTLSCSPISGHRSVSWYQQTPGQGLQFLFEYFSETQRNKGNFPGRFSGRQFSNSRSEMNVSTLELGDSALYLCASSQTGSQTQYFGPGTRLLVL.

DNA for the CDR3: TGTGCCAGCAGGTCCGGGACCAGAGAGACCCAGTACTTC. This translates into CASRSGTRETQYF. The chain is built from TRBV2 and TRBJ2-5, with D perhaps TRBD1 or TRBD2 (5 bases each). With 6 bases removed from V and 4 bases from J, the gap between germline ends came to 12 bases. The CDR3 contains 13 residues. Germline CDR1 is SNHLY and CDR2 is FYNNEI.

This clonotype was counted many times. This sequence joins TRBV12-3 or TRBV12-4 and TRBJ2-3, with 7 bases that match TRBD1. This CDR3 spans 14 amino acids. The V segment lost 6 bases and the J segment 2 bases; nucleotides outside the gene matches: 5. As DNA, the CDR3 is TGTGCCAGCAGATGGGACAGCTTCACAGATACGCAGTATTTT. Translation gives CASRWDSFTDTQYF.

V is TRBV6-2 or TRBV6-3 and J is TRBJ2-1, with 7 bases identical to TRBD2. V dropped 3 bases and J dropped 10; count of bases not matched to a gene: 12. CDR1 is MNHEY, CDR2 SVGEGT, per germline. This CDR3 is built from 15 residues. In nucleotides, the CDR3 is TGTGCCAGCAGTTATTCCGGGGCCCGAGCGGGAGAGCAGTTCTTC. Its protein is CASSYSGARAGEQFF.

V and J are TRBV24-1 and TRBJ2-7, with D maybe TRBD1 (5 bases). The CDR3 totals 14 residues. V lost 2 bases and J lost 1, with 8 bases in between. The germline gives CDR1 KGHDR, CDR2 SFDVKD. The CDR3 reads CATSDSGHSYEQYF. The CDR3 region has the DNA TGTGCCACCAGTGATTCAGGGCATTCCTACGAGCAGTACTTC.

This clonotype was recorded at least ten times. The chain is built from TRBV27 and TRBJ2-7; 7 bases fit TRBD2. Germline trimming cut 0 bases from V and 3 bases from J; bases unmatched to any gene: 8. Germline CDR1 reads MNHEY; CDR2 reads SMNVEV (reference sequence). This CDR3 has 16 amino acids. DNA for the CDR3: TGTGCCAGCAGTTTATCTGTGACTAGCCTATTCTACGAGCAGTACTTC. Translation: CASSLSVTSLFYEQYF.

This clonotype was counted ten times or more. V is TRBV6-1 and J is TRBJ2-7; D is unresolved. V was shortened by 0 bases and J by 3 bases, with 3 bases between the two germline ends. CDR3 length: 12 amino acids. Germline V CDR1 and CDR2: MNHNS, SASEGT. In DNA, the CDR3 is TGTGCCAGCAGTGAAGCAGTCTACGAGCAGTACTTC. The encoded protein is CASSEAVYEQYF.

The chain combines TRBV12-3 or TRBV12-4 with TRBJ1-3, with D unresolved. V gave up 1 base and J gave up 2 bases, with 9 bases separating them. This CDR3 comprises 15 residues. CDR3 protein: CASSLGGSTGNTIYF. As DNA, the CDR3 is TGTGCCAGCAGTTTAGGGGGTTCCACTGGAAACACCATATATTTT.

The chain couples TRBV6-2 or TRBV6-3 to TRBJ2-5; a possible D gene is TRBD2 (6 bases). The CDR3 length is 15 residues. CDR1 is MNHEY and CDR2 is SVGEGT in the germline V gene. Trimming took off 3 bases at V and 2 bases at J, with 13 bases between the two ends. CDR3 protein: CASSYHPSAQETQYF. The CDR3 DNA reads TGTGCCAGCAGTTATCACCCTAGCGCTCAAGAGACCCAGTACTTC.

This clonotype has just a few counts. The chain links TRBV6-1 to TRBJ2-7, with 7 positions matching TRBD1. The length of the CDR3 is 16 residues. Losses at the gene ends were 6 bases for V and 2 bases for J; bases not matched to a gene: 13. In germline, CDR1 is MNHNS, CDR2 SASEGT. The CDR3 DNA reads as TGTGCCAGCAGACTTACGGCCGGGACAGATACCTACGAGCAGTACTTC. It is translated as CASRLTAGTDTYEQYF.

In this sample, this clonotype turned up a few times. The V and J genes are TRBV25-1 and TRBJ2-7; a weak D match, TRBD1 (5 bases). CDR3 size: 14 residues. CDR1 and CDR2 from the germline V gene are MGHDK and SYGVNS. V shed 5 bases and J shed 0 bases, with 11 bases lying between them. The CDR3 loop is CASSPTVNSYEQYF. The CDR3 DNA is TGTGCCAGCAGTCCGACAGTTAACTCCTACGAGCAGTACTTC.

This clonotype was recorded many times. The J gene is TRBJ2-1, the V gene TRBV24-1, with 9 bases matching TRBD1. Trimming removed 5 bases from V and 4 bases from J; junction bases left unmatched: 5. The germline V gene has CDR1 KGHDR and CDR2 SFDVKD. This CDR3 region has 15 residues. CDR3 protein: CATSGRDREYNEQFF. Written as DNA, the CDR3 is TGTGCCACCAGTGGTCGGGACAGGGAATACAATGAGCAGTTCTTC.

The J gene is TRBJ2-1, the V gene TRBV20-1, with a tentative D call TRBD2 (6 bases). V lost 3 bases and J lost 0, with 12 bases in between. The CDR3 runs to 15 residues. Germline CDR1 DFQATT, CDR2 SNEGSKA (reference sequence). The CDR3 spells CSARRAGSSYNEQFF. CDR3 nucleotides: TGCAGTGCTAGGCGGGCCGGGAGCTCCTACAATGAGCAGTTCTTC.

Concerning this clonotype: Germline is not matched at one junction end, which may reflect a read error. CDR3 nucleotide sequence: TGCGCCAGCGGCCAAGCCCGACAGAACCAAGAGACCCAGTACTTC. Translating it yields CASGQARQNQETQYF. The chain combines TRBV4-3 with TRBJ2-5, with a possible D match to TRBD1 (5 bases). The CDR3 length is 15 residues. From germline, CDR1 is LGHNA and CDR2 YSLEER.

Only a few counts were recorded for this clonotype. The chain employs TRBV9 and TRBJ2-5; TRBD1 agrees at 7 bases. V lost 9 bases, J lost 2 bases, and 4 bases stayed unmatched. The CDR3 is 12 amino acids. CDR1 and CDR2 (germline): SGDLS, YYNGEE. Here the CDR3 DNA reads TGTGCCATGGACAGGCCGCAAGAGACCCAGTACTTC. Protein: CAMDRPQETQYF.

In DNA form, the CDR3 reads TGTGCCAGCAGGGGGGCGGAAAGCTACGAGCAGTACTTC. It specifies CASRGAESYEQYF. V gene TRBV6-2 or TRBV6-3 combines with J gene TRBJ2-7; possible D gene TRBD1, 6 bases. The CDR3 sequence is 13 residues long. Germline loops: CDR1 MNHEY, CDR2 SVGEGT. Trimming removed 6 bases at V and 3 bases at J, with 12 bases between.

This clonotype was counted at least ten times. The chain employs TRBV29-1 and TRBJ2-7; D ambiguous. The V end was cut by 3 bases, the J end by 4 bases, with 13 bases between. CDR1 is SQVTM and CDR2 is ANQGSEA in the germline V gene. This CDR3 spans 13 amino acids. The CDR3 nucleotides are TGCAGCGTTGAGGGTGATTTTATGTACGAGCAGTACTTC. It codes for CSVEGDFMYEQYF.

This clonotype was recorded a few times. This chain links TRBV9 with TRBJ2-3; 8 nucleotides align to TRBD2. The CDR3 spans 15 residues. The germline gives CDR1 SGDLS, CDR2 YYNGEE. Trimming removed 3 bases from V and 0 bases from J; junction bases left unmatched: 3. CDR3 sequence (DNA): TGTGCCAGCAGCGAGAGACTAGCGAGCACAGATACGCAGTATTTT. It yields the protein CASSERLASTDTQYF.

This clonotype was picked up a small number of times. The CDR3 protein is CASSVGFPYEQYF. The CDR3 DNA sequence: TGTGCCAGCAGTGTCGGGTTCCCCTACGAGCAGTACTTC. V and J are TRBV12-3 or TRBV12-4 and TRBJ2-7, with no clear D. The CDR3 is 13 amino acids. V lost 5 bases to trimming and J lost 2 bases, with 10 bases between them.

This clonotype was recorded many times. V usage is TRBV29-1 and J usage is TRBJ2-1, with 11 bases that match TRBD1. The CDR3 has 14 residues. J was trimmed by 8 bases and V by 5 bases; bases with no gene match: 8. Germline-derived CDR1 and CDR2 are SQVTM and ANQGSEA. CDR3 in DNA: TGCAGCGTTCCCGGGACAGGGGGTGGAGATGAGCAGTTCTTC. Translating gives CSVPGTGGGDEQFF.

This clonotype was found many times. This rearrangement joins TRBV6-1 to TRBJ2-3; 8 bases match TRBD1. This CDR3 spans 13 amino acids. V shed 8 bases, J shed 4 bases, and the junction held 5 bases outside the gene matches. Germline CDR1 MNHNS, CDR2 SASEGT. The DNA of the CDR3 is TGTGCCAGCGGGCGACAGGGGCCAGATACGCAGTATTTT. This encodes CASGRQGPDTQYF.

The V call is TRBV24-1, the J call TRBJ2-5; no clear D. CDR3 length equals 15 residues. V lost 3 bases and J lost 0, with 10 bases in between. Germline V gives CDR1 KGHDR, CDR2 SFDVKD. Here the CDR3 DNA reads TGTGCCACCAGTGATAACACAGAGCACCAAGAGACCCAGTACTTC. Translation gives CATSDNTEHQETQYF.

In this sample, this clonotype turned up many times. This chain joins TRBV6-5 and TRBJ2-7; a possible D gene is TRBD2 (5 bases). The CDR3 runs to 12 residues. Germline V gene sequence: CDR1 MNHEY, CDR2 SVGAGI. V was cut by 4 bases and J by 6 bases, with 10 bases left in between. CDR3 DNA: TGTGCCAGCAGTTCTGAAGAGGGCGAGCAGTACTTC. It is translated as CASSSEEGEQYF.

The gene calls are TRBV6-5 and TRBJ1-6, with TRBD1 matching 7 bases. Germline V gives CDR1 MNHEY, CDR2 SVGAGI. Trimming took 4 bases from V and 9 from J; bases not matched to a gene: 9. The CDR3 spans 15 residues. The CDR3 nucleotides are TGTGCCAGCAGTTTGACACAGGGGCTGACTTCACCCCTCCACTTT. Its translation: CASSLTQGLTSPLHF.